Listed below are T cell receptor beta chains from one sample, sequenced in a study of early T cells in non-severe SARS-CoV-2 infection. From the 5' RACE reads, TCRdb called clonotypes with MiXCR, one entry per CDR3 protein. This sample has roughly 69,000 distinct CDR3 sequences, with roughly 9% found just once. This sample comprised whole blood, obtained at baseline. The receptors come from an adult who was a healthcare worker with PCR-confirmed SARS-CoV-2 infection or an uninfected control (not recorded which). CDR3s include the opening cysteine and the closing phenylalanine or tryptophan. The D gene is left open where the match is weak. Only part of the rows carry a size: once, few, many, or a class if the clone is expanded.

v_call: TRBV29-1; clone_size: many; d_call: .; j_call: TRBJ2-7; cdr3_nt: TGCAGCGTTACGCAAGGGGCGGTCTACGAGCAGTACTTC; cdr3_aa: CSVTQGAVYEQYF
v_call: TRBV5-1; clone_size: .; d_call: TRBD1; j_call: TRBJ2-2; cdr3_nt: TGCGCCAGCAGCCCGGGACAGGGGGCCGCCGGGGAGCTGTTTTTT; cdr3_aa: CASSPGQGAAGELFF
v_call: TRBV21-1; clone_size: many; d_call: .; j_call: TRBJ2-7; cdr3_nt: TGTGCCAGCAGCAAAGGGCCGGGGTCGGGCGAGCAGTACTTC; cdr3_aa: CASSKGPGSGEQYF
v_call: TRBV7-2; clone_size: few; d_call: .; j_call: TRBJ2-7; cdr3_nt: TGTGCCACCCAGGGAACGGGAGAGGCGCGGGAGCAGTACTTC; cdr3_aa: CATQGTGEAREQYF
v_call: TRBV5-1; clone_size: .; d_call: .; j_call: TRBJ1-1; cdr3_nt: TGCGCCAGCAGCACGGGACAGAACACTGAAGCTTTCTTT; cdr3_aa: CASSTGQNTEAFF
v_call: TRBV5-5; clone_size: .; d_call: .; j_call: TRBJ2-3; cdr3_nt: TGTGCCAGCAGCTTGGGGCGGTCGGATTCGGGAGATACGCAGTATTTT; cdr3_aa: CASSLGRSDSGDTQYF
v_call: TRBV11-2; clone_size: many; d_call: .; j_call: TRBJ2-5; cdr3_nt: TGTGCCAGCAGCTTGCGGGGAACCTATCAAGAGACCCAGTACTTC; cdr3_aa: CASSLRGTYQETQYF
v_call: TRBV6-2/TRBV6-3; clone_size: few; d_call: .; j_call: TRBJ1-2; cdr3_nt: TGTGCCAGCAACCCCCTCGGATCGGCGGGCTACACCTTC; cdr3_aa: CASNPLGSAGYTF
v_call: TRBV6-5; clone_size: .; d_call: .; j_call: TRBJ1-5; cdr3_nt: TGTGCCAGCAGTCCGGTGATTCCAGGAACTTATAGCAATCAGCCCCAGCATTTT; cdr3_aa: CASSPVIPGTYSNQPQHF
v_call: TRBV4-3; clone_size: .; d_call: .; j_call: TRBJ1-2; cdr3_nt: TGCGCCAGCAGCCAAGAACAGGGTATTGGCCCCTATGGCTACACCTTC; cdr3_aa: CASSQEQGIGPYGYTF
v_call: TRBV7-9; clone_size: many; d_call: .; j_call: TRBJ2-1; cdr3_nt: TGTGCCAGCAGCTTACTCAATGAGCAGTTCTTC; cdr3_aa: CASSLLNEQFF
v_call: TRBV7-8; clone_size: many; d_call: .; j_call: TRBJ2-3; cdr3_nt: TGTGCCAGCAGCTTAGTAGAGGGAGGCCCCACAGATACGCAGTATTTT; cdr3_aa: CASSLVEGGPTDTQYF
v_call: TRBV3-1; clone_size: many; d_call: .; j_call: TRBJ1-6; cdr3_nt: TGTGCCAGCAGCCCAAAGGGACCGAATTCACCCCTCCACTTT; cdr3_aa: CASSPKGPNSPLHF
v_call: TRBV7-2; clone_size: many; d_call: .; j_call: TRBJ1-2; cdr3_nt: TGTGCCAGCAGCTTACAGGGGAATTCATATGGCTACACCTTC; cdr3_aa: CASSLQGNSYGYTF
v_call: TRBV18; clone_size: .; d_call: .; j_call: TRBJ2-3; cdr3_nt: TGTGCCAGCCGCAATCCGAACACAGATACGCAGTATTTT; cdr3_aa: CASRNPNTDTQYF
v_call: TRBV6-2/TRBV6-3; clone_size: medium-sized; d_call: TRBD2; j_call: TRBJ2-1; cdr3_nt: TGTGCCAGCAGCATATCTAGCGGTGAGCAGTTCTTC; cdr3_aa: CASSISSGEQFF